Reported below is one T cell receptor (beta chain). Its antigen is still unknown. A second PCR, run for about 6 to 12 cycles, used a sample-barcoded 5' primer plus a J-beta primer mix. Each cDNA molecule was tagged by a template-switch adaptor with 12 random nucleotides. MiXCR, applied by TCRdb to the 5' RACE reads, yields one record per CDR3 protein. The profile shows some 1.5 million distinct CDR3 sequences, roughly 30% of them singletons. The data were obtained in a study of blood T cells in healthy people across ages. Study-wide results and caveats: Naive T cell percentage and TCR beta diversity correlated strongly. Compared with aged donors, long-lived donors showed fewer expanded clones, suggesting selection.

This clonotype originated in a woman in her 30s in good health. The sequenced material came from blood.

Written as DNA, the CDR3 is TGTGCCAGCAGCTTAGTACGTGGTAGGGGGAACTATGGCTACACCTTC. This translates into CASSLVRGRGNYGYTF. The chain couples TRBV7-2 to TRBJ1-2, with D perhaps TRBD1 (6 bases). Germline V gives CDR1 SGHTA, CDR2 FQGNSA. CDR3 length: 16 residues. V lost 1 base, J lost 2 bases, and 14 bases lay in between.